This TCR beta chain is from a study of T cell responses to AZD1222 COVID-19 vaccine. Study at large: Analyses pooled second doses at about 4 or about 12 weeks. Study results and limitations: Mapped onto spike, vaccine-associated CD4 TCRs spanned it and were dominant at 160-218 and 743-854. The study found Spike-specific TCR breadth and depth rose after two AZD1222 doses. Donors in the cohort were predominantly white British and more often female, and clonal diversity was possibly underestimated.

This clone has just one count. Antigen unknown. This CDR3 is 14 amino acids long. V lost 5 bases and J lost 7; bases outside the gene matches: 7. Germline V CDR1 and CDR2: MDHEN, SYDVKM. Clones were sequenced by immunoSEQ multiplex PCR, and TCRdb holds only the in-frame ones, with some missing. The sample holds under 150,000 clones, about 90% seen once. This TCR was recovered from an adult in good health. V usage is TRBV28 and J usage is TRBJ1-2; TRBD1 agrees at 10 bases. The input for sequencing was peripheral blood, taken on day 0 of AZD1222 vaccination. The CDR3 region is CASSTTGTGVGYTF. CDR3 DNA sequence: TGTGCCAGCAGTACGACCGGGACAGGGGTTGGCTACACCTTC.